The clone carrying this T cell receptor (beta chain) was counted a few times. Antigen unknown. These data come from a study of blood T cells in healthy people across ages. The wider study: For every two T cells, template switching captured about one barcoded beta molecule. General study points: It was held that diversity estimates obtained from one million T cells represented underestimates. Roughly linearly, TCR beta diversity per million T cells fell as age increased.

A J-beta primer mix and a sample-barcoded 5' primer were used in a second PCR of roughly 6 to 11 cycles. Paired-end reads containing CDR3 totaled no fewer than 2.5 million for each sample. TCRdb passed the 5' RACE reads through MiXCR, listing each CDR3 protein once. Among 730,000 or so distinct CDR3 sequences listed, more than 40% were seen once. The CDR3 length is 14 residues. V was shortened by 3 bases and J by 5 bases, with 8 bases between the two germline ends. From germline, CDR1 is MNHEY and CDR2 SMNVEV (reference sequence). Sequenced input: blood. This receptor was identified in a woman aged 60-70 years in good health. The rearrangement uses TRBV27 and TRBJ1-6; D not resolved. In nucleotides, the CDR3 is TGTGCCAGCAGTTTGACTGGGAATAATTCACCCCTCCACTTT. Amino acids: CASSLTGNNSPLHF.